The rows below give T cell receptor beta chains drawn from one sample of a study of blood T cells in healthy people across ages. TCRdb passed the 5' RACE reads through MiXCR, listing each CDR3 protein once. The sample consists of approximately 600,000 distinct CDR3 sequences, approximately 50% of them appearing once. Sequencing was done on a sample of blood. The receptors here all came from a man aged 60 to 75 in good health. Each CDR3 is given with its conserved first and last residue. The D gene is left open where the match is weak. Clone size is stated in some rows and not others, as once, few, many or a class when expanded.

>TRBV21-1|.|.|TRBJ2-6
CASSKDPGANVLTF
TGTGCCAGCAGCAAAGATCCAGGGGCCAACGTCCTGACTTTC
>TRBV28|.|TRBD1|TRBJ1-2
CASSFPLTGGVSGYTF
TGTGCCAGCAGTTTTCCCCTGACAGGGGGCGTGAGTGGCTACACCTTC
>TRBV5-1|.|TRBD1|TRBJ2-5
CASSMNPGQGRETQYF
TGCGCCAGCAGCATGAACCCGGGACAGGGTAGAGAGACCCAGTACTTC
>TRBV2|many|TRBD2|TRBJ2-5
CASSVPAGGQETQYF
TGTGCCAGCAGTGTTCCAGCGGGGGGTCAAGAGACCCAGTACTTC
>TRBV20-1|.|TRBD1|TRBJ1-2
CSAVGQGASGYTF
TGCAGTGCCGTAGGACAGGGGGCGTCTGGCTACACCTTC
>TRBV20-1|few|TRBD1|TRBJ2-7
CSAGETGLNEQYF
TGCAGTGCTGGGGAGACAGGGCTGAACGAGCAGTACTTC
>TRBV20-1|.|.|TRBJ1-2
CSAVERGFVSGYTF
TGCAGTGCTGTGGAGCGGGGCTTCGTGTCCGGCTACACCTTC
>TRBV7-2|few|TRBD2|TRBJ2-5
CASSFMSGAQETQYF
TGTGCCAGCAGCTTTATGAGCGGGGCCCAAGAGACCCAGTACTTC
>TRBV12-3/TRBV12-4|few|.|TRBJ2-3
CASSLGDQTDTQYF
TGTGCCAGCAGTTTAGGGGACCAAACAGATACGCAGTATTTT
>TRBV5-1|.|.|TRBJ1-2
CASSLLPRDYGYTF
TGCGCCAGCAGCCTGTTACCCAGGGACTATGGCTACACCTTC
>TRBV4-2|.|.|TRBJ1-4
CASSQGGTTNEKLFF
TGTGCCAGCAGCCAAGGAGGGACAACTAATGAAAAACTGTTTTTT
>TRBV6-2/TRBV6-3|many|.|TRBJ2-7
CATTDSLTYEQYF
TGTGCCACCACGGACAGCCTAACATACGAGCAGTACTTC
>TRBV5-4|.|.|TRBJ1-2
CASSLPLVYGYTF
TGTGCCAGCAGCTTACCACTCGTCTATGGCTACACCTTC
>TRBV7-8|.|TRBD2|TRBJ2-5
CASSLAGLARVQYF
TGTGCCAGCAGCTTAGCGGGACTAGCCCGGGTCCAGTACTTC
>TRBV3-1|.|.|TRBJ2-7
CASSQDTGPFYEQYF
TGTGCCAGCAGCCAAGACACGGGCCCCTTTTATGAGCAGTACTTC
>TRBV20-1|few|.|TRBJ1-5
CSARVGGGGQPQHF
TGCAGTGCTAGAGTAGGGGGGGGCGGTCAGCCCCAGCATTTT
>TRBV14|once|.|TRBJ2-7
CASSQSQSEQYF
TGTGCCAGCAGCCAAAGTCAGAGCGAGCAGTACTTC
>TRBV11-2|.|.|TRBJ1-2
CASSLTRTGNYGYTF
TGTGCCAGCAGCTTAACTCGGACGGGGAACTATGGCTACACCTTC
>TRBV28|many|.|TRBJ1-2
CASRTAPGPNYGYTF
TGTGCCAGCAGGACGGCCCCCGGGCCTAACTATGGCTACACCTTC